This T cell receptor beta chain was documented in a study of T-cell reconstitution after alpha-beta-depleted transplantation in children (dated by TCRdb to 2016 to 2017). At the level of the whole study: The study quantitatively tracked T-cell immune reconstitution after TCRalphabeta/CD19-depleted allogeneic hematopoietic cell transplantation in children using TCR repertoire profiling. The research as a whole found: The frequencies of hyperexpanded clones fell over the following months, and after one year, T-cell counts and TCRbeta diversity were mostly attributed to newly produced T cells. Apparently early alphabetaT-cell count recovery about two months after transplant reportedly relied on only several hundred rapidly expanded clones derived from non-depleted graft cells. In some patients, high TCRbeta diversity at day 60 was attributed to recipient T cells and intrathymic progenitors that had survived conditioning.

This clonotype was observed at least ten times. The specificity of this receptor is unknown. The sample holds no much larger clone one base away, and base qualities are not on file. CDR1 and CDR2, looked up from the germline V gene, are SGDLS and YYNGEE. From the cysteine up to the phenylalanine, the CDR3 has a length of 17 residues. Only CDR3 DNA remains: 51 bases, in frame from the first base. V ends up 0 bases short and J 2 bases short, with an unmatched junction base count of 7. The treatment or condition label, read with the paper, signifies: allogeneic hematopoietic cell transplantation with graft depleted of TCRalphabeta T cells and CD19 B cells. TCRalphabeta/CD19-depleted allogeneic hematopoietic cell grafts were given to the transplant recipients, all of whom were children. The library was produced with PCR. Sequenced using an Illumina HiSeq 2500. Molecular barcoding was employed in the preparation of TCR libraries, with unique molecular identifiers being used to normalize TCRbeta repertoire quantification. TCRdb took the public reads, trimmed them with fastp at Q25, ran MiXCR for clone calling and kept in-frame beta chains. Under each unique CDR3 protein, matching rows form one entry showing the most common genes and DNA. For this sample the table gives under 300,000 distinct CDR3 sequences, of which around 10% were detected only once. The ten top clones hold 20% to 25% of the sample.

This chain is built from TRBV9 and TRBJ2-7; 11 of the junction bases match TRBD2. Specimen: peripheral blood, collected 180 days after TCRalphabeta/CD19-depleted stem cell transplant. The TCR originated in a male patient aged 2-10 years who had a stem cell transplant for chronic granulomatous disease, so the T cells may come from the graft donor. The CDR3 is CASSVAGGLAAPYEQYF. In nucleotides, the sequence is TGTGCCAGCAGCGTAGCGGGGGGACTAGCGGCCCCCTACGAGCAGTACTTC.